This is a list of T cell receptor beta chains from one sample in a study of cytomegalovirus exposure and HLA in healthy donors. This table comes from immunoSEQ multiplex PCR, and its TCRdb copy is limited to in-frame clones, with some not included. Of about 98,000 clones listed, roughly nine tenths are singletons. Source material: PBMCs. The receptor set was obtained from a young man in good health and CMV-seropositive. Both conserved end residues are part of each CDR3. The D gene is left open where the match is weak. Only part of the rows carry a size: once, few, many, or a class if the clone is expanded.

cdr3_nt cdr3_aa v_call d_call clone_size j_call
TGTGCCAGTAGTCCACACAGGGGGCCTCAGCCCCAGCATTTT CASSPHRGPQPQHF TRBV19 TRBD1 once TRBJ1-5
TGTGCCAGTAGTGTCGGACTAGCCACCGGGGAGCTGTTTTTT CASSVGLATGELFF TRBV19 TRBD2 NA TRBJ2-2
TGTGCCAGCCGACAGGGGGCCGGGGAGCTGTTTTTT CASRQGAGELFF TRBV6-1 TRBD1 NA TRBJ2-2
TGTGCCAGCACCATAGGGACTAGCGGCTCCTACGAGCAGTACTTC CASTIGTSGSYEQYF TRBV6-1 TRBD2 NA TRBJ2-7
TGTGCCAGCTCCTGGACTAGCGGCTCCTACAATGAGCAGTTCTTC CASSWTSGSYNEQFF TRBV18 TRBD2 NA TRBJ2-1
TGTGCCAGCAGCGTAGCACAGGGGGGAGGCTACACCTTC CASSVAQGGGYTF TRBV9 TRBD1 NA TRBJ1-2
TGTGCCAGTAGTATCTCTAGCGGGGGGGCCTCGGAGACCCAGTACTTC CASSISSGGASETQYF TRBV19 TRBD2 NA TRBJ2-5
TGTGCCAGCAGCCCCGGGAGGACAGATACGCAGTATTTT CASSPGRTDTQYF TRBV6-5 TRBD2 NA TRBJ2-3
TGTGCCAGCAGCTTAGGAGGGGGCACCACTGAAGCTTTCTTT CASSLGGGTTEAFF TRBV7-2 TRBD1 NA TRBJ1-1
TGTGCCATCAGCACTAGCGGGAGTGAGGAAGTGCAGTACTTC CAISTSGSEEVQYF TRBV10-3 TRBD2 NA TRBJ2-7
TGTGCTAGTGGTTTGGGGGGGACAGGGAGTGGTTATGGCTACACCTTC CASGLGGTGSGYGYTF TRBV12-5 TRBD1 NA TRBJ1-2
TGTGCCAGCAGTGAGCAGGGGAACACCGGGGAGCTGTTTTTT CASSEQGNTGELFF TRBV2 NA NA TRBJ2-2
TGTGCCAGCAGCTTATCACGGGGGGCAAGAGACGAGCAGTACTTC CASSLSRGARDEQYF TRBV7-9 NA NA TRBJ2-7
TGTGCCAGCAGCCAGGGGGCGCGAGGAGATACGCAGTATTTT CASSQGARGDTQYF TRBV14 NA few TRBJ2-3
TGCGCCAGCAGCTTGTGGCGGGGGGCAACCTACGAGCAGTACTTC CASSLWRGATYEQYF TRBV5-1 TRBD2 NA TRBJ2-7
TGTGCCAGCAGCGAGTCGGGACAGGGTTACGAGCAGTACTTC CASSESGQGYEQYF TRBV11-3 TRBD1 NA TRBJ2-7
TGTGCCAGCAGCTTAGAGGGGTGGGCAGCTTCAGAGACCCAGTACTTC CASSLEGWAASETQYF TRBV7-2 NA NA TRBJ2-5
TGCGCCAGCAGGGAAGGGACAGGGGGCACGAGGACTGAAGCTTTCTTT CASREGTGGTRTEAFF TRBV5-1 TRBD1 NA TRBJ1-1
TGTGCCAGCAGCTTGGCCGGTAGCGGGGGGTACACAGATACGCAGTATTTT CASSLAGSGGYTDTQYF TRBV5-4 TRBD2 NA TRBJ2-3
TGTGCCAGCGGGACAGGGGGGTCGTGGACCCAGTACTTC CASGTGGSWTQYF TRBV2 TRBD1 once TRBJ2-5
TGTGCCAGCAGTGCAGCGCAGGGGGCCTGGGAGACCCAGTACTTC CASSAAQGAWETQYF TRBV2 TRBD1 NA TRBJ2-5
TGTGCCAGCAGACCCACGACAGCGGGAGGCCGCACAGATACGCAGTATTTT CASRPTTAGGRTDTQYF TRBV7-9 TRBD2 once TRBJ2-3
TGTGCCAGTATCGCGGTAGGGAACACCGGGGAGCTGTTTTTT CASIAVGNTGELFF TRBV19 NA NA TRBJ2-2
TGTGCCACCACCACAGGGGCAAATGAGCAGTTCTTC CATTTGANEQFF TRBV28 TRBD1 NA TRBJ2-1
TGTGCCAGCAGCTCCGGGGACAGATTTAAACCGAACACCGGGGAGCTGTTTTTT CASSSGDRFKPNTGELFF TRBV28 TRBD1 NA TRBJ2-2
TGTGCCAGCAGCCCCGGGCGGGGACTATCCTACGAGCAGTACTTC CASSPGRGLSYEQYF TRBV5-4 TRBD2 NA TRBJ2-7
TGTGCCAGCAGTGAACTAGCGACTTTGAACAATGAGCAGTTCTTC CASSELATLNNEQFF TRBV25-1 NA NA TRBJ2-1
TGTGCCAGCAGTACCCGACAGGGGGCTGGAACCGGGGAGCTGTTTTTT CASSTRQGAGTGELFF TRBV5-4 TRBD1 NA TRBJ2-2
TGTGCCAGCAGCTTAAGTAGCGGGGGGGCCAACAATGAGCAGTTCTTC CASSLSSGGANNEQFF TRBV7-3 TRBD2 NA TRBJ2-1
TGTGCCAGCAGCTTAGAGTTGGGGCTGGGGAACACTGAAGCTTTCTTT CASSLELGLGNTEAFF TRBV7-9 NA NA TRBJ1-1
TGTGCCAGCAGTTGGACAGGCTCCTACGAGCAGTACTTC CASSWTGSYEQYF TRBV28 TRBD1 NA TRBJ2-7
TGCGCCAGCAGCCAAGATCGGATGAGACAGGGAGGAGAAAAACTGTTTTTT CASSQDRMRQGGEKLFF TRBV4-3 TRBD1 few TRBJ1-4
TGCAGCGTTGGAGGTGGGTACGAGCAGTACTTC CSVGGGYEQYF TRBV29-1 NA NA TRBJ2-7
TGTGCCAGCAGCAACCAGGGACTATACGAGCAGTACTTC CASSNQGLYEQYF TRBV7-2 TRBD2 NA TRBJ2-7
TGTGCCAGTAGTACGGGATTGGGTTACGAGCAGTACTTC CASSTGLGYEQYF TRBV19 NA few TRBJ2-7
TGTGCCAGCAGCGTCCTCGGGGTTGGGGGGACCTATACGCAGTATTTT CASSVLGVGGTYTQYF TRBV9 NA once TRBJ2-3
TGTGCCAGTAGCGCCCCCGGGACAGGAGACTCCTACGAGCAGTACTTC CASSAPGTGDSYEQYF TRBV19 TRBD1 NA TRBJ2-7
TGTGCCAGCAGTAGACCGACAGGGCGCCGGGTGGGGACCCAGTACTTC CASSRPTGRRVGTQYF TRBV11-2 TRBD1 NA TRBJ2-5
TGTGCCAGCACCCCGGGTTGGCGGGGGGACTCCTACGAGCAGTACTTC CASTPGWRGDSYEQYF TRBV6-6 TRBD2 NA TRBJ2-7
TGTGCCAGCAGCTTGACGGGAGACAGGGTTGCGGTCTACGAGCAGTACTTC CASSLTGDRVAVYEQYF TRBV5-6 NA NA TRBJ2-7
TGTGCCAGTAATCAAGGACAGGGGGCGAGCACAGATACGCAGTATTTT CASNQGQGASTDTQYF TRBV19 TRBD1 NA TRBJ2-3
TGTGCCAGTTCTAGCGGAGGAGAACCGAACACCGGGGAGCTGTTTTTT CASSSGGEPNTGELFF TRBV9 TRBD2 NA TRBJ2-2
TGCGCCAGCAGCTTGGGAGGAGGAGAAGGGTACAATGAGCAGTTCTTC CASSLGGGEGYNEQFF TRBV5-1 NA NA TRBJ2-1
TGTGCCAGCAGCTTAGATTGGGGGACAGGGCTGTCCAAAGAGACCCAGTACTTC CASSLDWGTGLSKETQYF TRBV11-3 TRBD1 once TRBJ2-5
TGTGCCAGCAGTCTTATATCGGGCACAGGGGGCACTGAAGCTTTCTTT CASSLISGTGGTEAFF TRBV2 TRBD1 NA TRBJ1-1
TGTGCCAGCAGCAAGGACAGGGTTTGGGGGAATTCTGGAAACACCATATATTTT CASSKDRVWGNSGNTIYF TRBV7-6 TRBD1 NA TRBJ1-3
TGTGCCAGCAGCGAGAGGGACAGTTACAATGAGCAGTTCTTC CASSERDSYNEQFF TRBV9 TRBD1 NA TRBJ2-1
TGTGCCAGCAGCTTACCCCTGAGCTCTGGGGCCAACGTCCTGACTTTC CASSLPLSSGANVLTF TRBV7-9 NA NA TRBJ2-6
TGTGCCAGCAGTGAATACGGAGGTCCCGGGGAGACCCAGTACTTC CASSEYGGPGETQYF TRBV25-1 NA NA TRBJ2-5